A selection of T cell receptor beta chains follows, all from one sample in a study of technical replicates of blood from a handful of donors. Profiling relied on immunoSEQ multiplex PCR, and the TCRdb table lists in-frame clones only, not all of them. The sample yields 50,000 to 70,000 clones, 90% to 95% seen once. Sequenced: PBMCs. The receptors shown here come from a human donor in good health. Some clones in this sample may be carry-over from other donors' samples. CDR3s include the opening cysteine and the closing phenylalanine or tryptophan. The order of the fields is V gene, J gene, D gene, clone size, CDR3 protein, CDR3 DNA. The D gene is left open where the match is weak. Only some rows state a clone size, as once, few, many or a class for expanded clones.

TRBV11-3	TRBJ2-3	.	.	CASSRRVAADGADTQYF	TGTGCCAGCAGCAGGAGGGTAGCGGCCGATGGGGCAGATACGCAGTATTTT
TRBV4-3	TRBJ2-7	.	once	CASSQEAGTPVQYF	TGCGCCAGCAGCCAAGAGGCCGGGACTCCCGTGCAGTACTTC
TRBV2	TRBJ1-6	.	.	CASSESRFGSPLHF	TGTGCCAGCAGTGAATCGAGGTTCGGCTCACCCCTCCACTTT
TRBV6-5	TRBJ2-2	TRBD2	.	CASRGTSGYTGELFF	TGTGCCAGCAGGGGGACTAGCGGATACACCGGGGAGCTGTTTTTT
TRBV18	TRBJ2-1	TRBD1	.	CASSPGTGYYEQFF	TGTGCCAGCTCACCAGGGACAGGGTACTATGAGCAGTTCTTC
TRBV7-2	TRBJ2-2	.	.	CASSPVPVRELFF	TGTGCCAGCAGCCCTGTACCAGTCCGGGAGCTGTTTTTT
TRBV5-6	TRBJ2-3	TRBD2	.	CASQRGGDTQYF	TGTGCCAGCCAGCGGGGCGGTGATACGCAGTATTTT
TRBV29-1	TRBJ2-1	TRBD1	once	CSALDRTNEQFF	TGCAGCGCACTGGACAGGACAAATGAGCAGTTCTTC
TRBV4-3	TRBJ1-1	.	.	CASSQDRNTEAFF	TGCGCCAGCAGCCAAGACAGGAACACTGAAGCTTTCTTT
TRBV7-9	TRBJ2-3	.	.	CATAGDTDTQYF	TGTGCCACAGCGGGTGACACAGATACGCAGTATTTT
TRBV20-1	TRBJ1-1	.	.	CSASRGVAAFF	TGCAGTGCTAGTCGGGGGGTAGCCGCTTTCTTT